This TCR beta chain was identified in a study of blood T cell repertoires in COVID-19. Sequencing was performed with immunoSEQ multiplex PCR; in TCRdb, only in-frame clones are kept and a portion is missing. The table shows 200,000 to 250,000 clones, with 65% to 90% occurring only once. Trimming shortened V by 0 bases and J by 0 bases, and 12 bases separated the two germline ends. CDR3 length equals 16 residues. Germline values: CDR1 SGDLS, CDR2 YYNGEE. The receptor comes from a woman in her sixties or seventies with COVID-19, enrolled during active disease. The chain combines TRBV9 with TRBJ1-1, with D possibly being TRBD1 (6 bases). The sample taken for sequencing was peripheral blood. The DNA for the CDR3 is TGTGCCAGCAGCGTAGGTGTTAGGACAGTGAACACTGAAGCTTTCTTT. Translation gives CASSVGVRTVNTEAFF.